This T cell receptor beta chain comes out of a study of blood T cell repertoires in COVID-19 (TCRdb year 2020). In terms of the full investigation: Samples from collaborators originated in the United States, Italy and Spain and spanned both the acute and convalescent phases of COVID-19. The samples were drawn from two sources: the first 160 participants of the ongoing ImmuneRACE study, and 1,254 subjects contributed by 6 global collaborators. The material from the prospective study consisted of cDNA or gDNA derived from T cells, B-cell-depleted T cells, or PBMCs. Nearly every sample came with metadata listing a de-identified subject ID, COVID-19 status, age in years and sex. The repertoires were made available in a free public database intended to serve as a resource for research on the immune response to SARS-CoV-2. The dataset comprised deeply sampled blood TCRbeta repertoires from subjects exposed to, actively infected with, or recovered from COVID-19. HLA class I and class II types, where available, came from metadata supplied by the sample provider rather than from assay-based typing.

Comment on this clone: This receptor's antigen is unknown. The sample holds no much larger clone one base away, and base qualities are not on file.

TCRbeta CDR3 regions were amplified from genomic DNA by means of the immunoSEQ Assay, a bias-controlled multiplex PCR. In the source study's methods: The number of nucleated cells in each sample was estimated from the amplification of reference gene primers within the assay. To quantify the absolute abundance of each unique TCRbeta CDR3 rearrangement, sequence reads were collapsed and filtered. For each sample, productive Simpson clonality was calculated by taking the square root of Simpson's diversity index across productive rearrangements. TCRdb retrieved this table from immuneACCESS and kept in-frame rearrangements only. Not all clones are present; in checked studies, unresolved V genes account for under half, and no reason is known for the remainder. The DNA was the basis for D and trimming; V, J and clone size are from that table. The sample table shows 160,000 or so clones, and 80% to 90% are seen once. Roughly 1.6% of the sample goes to the ten largest clones.

The paper's findings and limits, for the study overall: Clinical and demographic metadata were provided uncurated, with the amount varying by source and participant.

Each collaborating institution followed its own protocols to collect whole blood in K2EDTA tubes. For TCRbeta analysis, collaborator samples were shipped as frozen whole blood, as isolated PBMCs, or as DNA extracted from either sample type. This TCR came from a woman between 50 and 59 years old with acute or convalescent COVID-19. Material for sequencing was peripheral blood.

The CDR3 protein: CASSLGQGVDTEAFF. The bases are TGTGCCAGCAGCTTAGGACAGGGCGTAGACACTGAAGCTTTCTTT. This chain is built from TRBV7-8 and TRBJ1-1; the central 7 bases match TRBD1. CDR1 and CDR2 (SGHVS, FQNEAQ) derive from the germline V gene. The CDR3 numbers 15 residues from cysteine through phenylalanine. Only the CDR3 region is kept as DNA, spanning 45 bases read in frame from base 1. At the junction V is shortened by 1 base and J by 3 bases; bases outside the gene matches: 5.